Below are 3 T cell receptor beta chains sequenced from a single sample in a study of T cell responses to AZD1222 COVID-19 vaccine (dated by TCRdb to the early 2020s). Library method: the immunoSEQ multiplex PCR assay. TCRdb retrieved this table from immuneACCESS and kept in-frame rearrangements only. Not all clones are present; in checked studies, unresolved V genes account for under half, and no reason is known for the remainder. The sample has some 120,000 clones on record, roughly 91% of them singletons. The leading ten clones occupy 25% to 30% of the sample. Read against the paper, the sample's time point label means: baseline before first vaccination. The sample here was peripheral blood, taken on day 0 of AZD1222 vaccination. These receptors were collected from an adult in good health.

The V gene is TRBV7-3, the J gene TRBJ2-1; D is undetermined. The germline CDR1 and CDR2 sequences are SGHTA and FQGTGA. Trimming pared 4 bases from V and 4 bases from J, leaving 8 bases between. The CDR3 is 13 amino acids. The CDR3 DNA is TGTGCCAGCAGCTCCCCTGATTACAATGAGCAGTTCTTC. Protein product: CASSSPDYNEQFF.

This chain uses TRBV5-1 with TRBJ1-2; 7 nucleotides align to TRBD1. This CDR3 is built from 14 residues. Trimming removed 5 bases from V and 4 bases from J; junction bases left unmatched: 8. The germline V gene has CDR1 SGHRS and CDR2 YFSETQ. In DNA form, the CDR3 reads TGCGCCAGCAGGATGGACCGGGACAGCTATGGCTACACCTTC. This encodes CASRMDRDSYGYTF.

The rearrangement links TRBV9 to TRBJ1-1; D unclear. Germline values: CDR1 SGDLS, CDR2 YYNGEE. Trimming stripped 4 bases from V and 1 base from J, with 11 bases between. The CDR3 is made up of 14 amino acids. The CDR3, as DNA: TGTGCCAGCAGCCCCGTGGGCCAGAACACTGAAGCTTTCTTT. It translates to CASSPVGQNTEAFF.